Listed below are T cell receptor beta chains from one sample, sequenced in a study of T cells in Graves' hyperthyroidism and ophthalmopathy. From the multiplex PCR reads, TCRdb called clonotypes with MiXCR, one entry per CDR3 protein. The sample holds 600,000 to 800,000 distinct CDR3 sequences, over 35% seen once. Sequencing was done on a sample of blood. Receptors originate from a woman aged 40-49 years with Graves' hyperthyroidism. Both conserved end residues are part of each CDR3. Fields, in order: J gene, D gene, clone size, V gene, CDR3 DNA, CDR3 protein. The D gene is left open where the match is weak. Expanded clones get a size class; other rows say once, few or many, or leave the size out.

TRBJ2-7 | - | many | TRBV20-1 | TGCAGTGCTAGATTTGAAGGATACGAGCAGTACTTC | CSARFEGYEQYF
TRBJ2-7 | - | few | TRBV20-1 | TGCAGTGCTAGGGGAGCTCTACACAGCTCCTACGAGCAGTACTTC | CSARGALHSSYEQYF
TRBJ1-1 | - | - | TRBV5-1 | TGCGCCAGCAGCCACTACATAATTCATGTGGATCGGACTGAGGCTTTCTTT | CASSHYIIHVDRTEAFF
TRBJ2-7 | TRBD1 | many | TRBV7-2 | TGTGCCAGCAGCTCCGAGACAGGGGTGGTCTACGAGCAGTACTTC | CASSSETGVVYEQYF
TRBJ1-2 | TRBD1 | few | TRBV7-2 | TGTGCCAGCAGCATACCGGGACAGGGACCTAACTATGGCTACACCTTC | CASSIPGQGPNYGYTF
TRBJ1-4 | - | few | TRBV10-2 | TGCGCCAGCAGTGACTATAATGAAAAACTGTTTTTT | CASSDYNEKLFF
TRBJ2-2 | - | many | TRBV20-1 | TGCAGTGCTAGAATCGGGACGCGATCTGGGGAGCTGTTTTTT | CSARIGTRSGELFF
TRBJ2-7 | TRBD2 | once | TRBV4-3 | TGCGCCAGCAGCCACGGGACTAGTTTCTTCTCCGAGCAGTACTTC | CASSHGTSFFSEQYF
TRBJ2-5 | TRBD1 | few | TRBV10-3 | TGTGCCATCAGTGATACAGGGGGCGAGACCCAGTACTTC | CAISDTGGETQYF
TRBJ2-5 | - | many | TRBV7-2 | TGTGCCAGCAGCCTAGAGGGGTATGGATCAGAGACCCAGTACTTC | CASSLEGYGSETQYF
TRBJ1-1 | - | many | TRBV10-2 | TGCGCCAGCTTGGCCGGTGGATACACTGAAGCTTTCTTT | CASLAGGYTEAFF
TRBJ1-2 | - | few | TRBV29-1 | TGCAGCGTTGAAGCTCCCCAAGGTTATGGCTACACCTTC | CSVEAPQGYGYTF
TRBJ1-3 | TRBD1 | - | TRBV12-3/TRBV12-4 | TGTGCCAGCAGATCGACAGGGAGAGACACCATATATTTT | CASRSTGRDTIYF
TRBJ2-5 | - | - | TRBV10-3 | TGTGCCATCAGAGTACAAGAGGCCCAGTACTTC | CAIRVQEAQYF
TRBJ1-3 | - | many | TRBV2 | TGTGCCAGCAGTGCGGACAGATCGGGGGGAAACACCATATATTTT | CASSADRSGGNTIYF
TRBJ1-1 | - | many | TRBV29-1 | TGCAGCGTCGTGGGGCTATTGGGTACTGAAGCTTTCTTT | CSVVGLLGTEAFF
TRBJ2-7 | TRBD1 | - | TRBV2 | TGTGCCAGCATGTTTCACCGACAGGGACCTAACGACGAGCAGTACTTC | CASMFHRQGPNDEQYF
TRBJ1-6 | - | many | TRBV9 | TGTGCCAGCAGCGTAGGGGCAGGCCAAGATTCACCCCTCCACTTT | CASSVGAGQDSPLHF
TRBJ1-1 | - | few | TRBV5-6 | TGTGCCAGCCGGATTTGGATCGCGGACACTGAAGCTTTCTTT | CASRIWIADTEAFF
TRBJ1-2 | - | many | TRBV9 | TGTGCCAGCAGCAGAACCGGCTCGGGGGATGGCTACACCTTC | CASSRTGSGDGYTF
TRBJ2-5 | - | - | TRBV12-3/TRBV12-4 | TGTGCCAGCAGTTTATGGCTGCAAGAGACCCAGTACTTC | CASSLWLQETQYF
TRBJ2-7 | - | once | TRBV14 | TGTGCCAGCGGCCAAGGCCGGACAGTCACCCCCTACGAGCAGTACTTC | CASGQGRTVTPYEQYF
TRBJ1-4 | - | many | TRBV10-3 | TGTGCCATCAGCCGCCATTTAGGAGGGAATGAAAAACTGTTTTTT | CAISRHLGGNEKLFF
TRBJ1-1 | TRBD1 | - | TRBV28 | TGTGCCAGGGGACAGGGAGTCTTGAACACTGAAGCTTTCTTT | CARGQGVLNTEAFF
TRBJ1-5 | TRBD1 | - | TRBV2 | TGTGCCAGCAGTCCACGACAGGGCAATCAGCACCAGCATTTT | CASSPRQGNQHQHF
TRBJ2-7 | - | many | TRBV20-1 | TGCAGTGCTAGTTGGCTCTACGAGCAGTACTTC | CSASWLYEQYF
TRBJ1-6 | - | - | TRBV5-4 | TGTGCCAGCAGCTCAGGGACTTTTGGAAATTCACCCCTCCACTTT | CASSSGTFGNSPLHF
TRBJ1-2 | - | - | TRBV5-1 | TGCGCCAGCAGCTACGGGACAACTATCAACTATGGCTACACCTTC | CASSYGTTINYGYTF
TRBJ1-5 | - | - | TRBV11-2 | TGTGCCAGCAGCTTAGCTGCAGGGCCAAATCAGCCCCAGCATTTT | CASSLAAGPNQPQHF
TRBJ1-1 | - | few | TRBV5-6 | TGTGCCAGCAGCCACCGGGCCAGCAGGACTGAAGCTTTCTTT | CASSHRASRTEAFF
TRBJ1-1 | - | few | TRBV20-1 | TGCAGTGCCCCCGCCCCAGGAGAAGCTTTCTTT | CSAPAPGEAFF
TRBJ2-5 | - | many | TRBV6-5 | TGTGCCAGCAGTGTAAGGGATCTAGAGACCCAGTACTTC | CASSVRDLETQYF
TRBJ1-1 | - | many | TRBV12-3/TRBV12-4 | TGTGCCAGCAGTAGGGACATCCCGAACACTGAAGCTTTCTTT | CASSRDIPNTEAFF
TRBJ2-2 | TRBD2 | few | TRBV20-1 | TGCAGTGCTAGAGATATGGGTCTAGCGGCCGGGGAGCTGTTTTTT | CSARDMGLAAGELFF
TRBJ1-2 | TRBD1 | many | TRBV2 | TGTGCCAGCAGTGAAGGGGGACAGATATCCTATGGCTACACCTTC | CASSEGGQISYGYTF
TRBJ1-5 | TRBD1 | once | TRBV12-3/TRBV12-4 | TGTGCCAGCAGACCCGGACAGGGCTTCAATCAGCCCCAGCATTTT | CASRPGQGFNQPQHF